This T cell receptor beta chain originates from a study of early T cells in non-severe SARS-CoV-2 infection. Trimming shortened V by 3 bases and J by 1 base, and 13 bases separated the two germline ends. The CDR3 sequence is 15 residues long. Germline V gene sequence: CDR1 SGHKS, CDR2 YYEKEE (reference sequence). Individual cDNA molecules received unique molecular identifiers. TCRdb itself ran the 5' RACE reads through MiXCR, one entry per CDR3 protein. The top ten clones hold around 15% of a sample with about 77,000 distinct CDR3 sequences, around 12% of them seen once. The sequence came from an adult who was a healthcare worker with PCR-confirmed SARS-CoV-2 infection or an uninfected control (not recorded which). The donor label of this sample is uncertain. Here the sequenced sample was whole blood, taken at baseline. This chain uses TRBV5-5 with TRBJ1-1; maybe TRBD1 (6 bases). Written as DNA, the CDR3 is TGTGCCAGCAGCTGGGCCGCGGGACAGAACACTGAAGCTTTCTTT. It is translated as CASSWAAGQNTEAFF.